The rows below give T cell receptor beta chains drawn from one sample of a study of blood T cell repertoires in COVID-19. Sequencing used immunoSEQ multiplex PCR; TCRdb keeps in-frame clones, though not all of them. The sample lists around 250,000 clones; about 85% were seen once. Sequencing used peripheral blood. The receptors originated from a man aged 30 to 39 who had recovered from COVID-19. Each CDR3 is given with its conserved first and last residue. Fields, in order: CDR3 protein, CDR3 DNA, clone size, V gene, D gene, J gene. The D gene is left open where the match is weak. The size field is filled for only some rows; it gives once, few, many or a size class.

CDR3 protein: CASSRQTGANYEQYF; CDR3 DNA: TGTGCCAGCAGCAGACAGACAGGGGCTAACTACGAGCAGTACTTC; clone size: NA; V gene: TRBV5-4; D gene: TRBD1; J gene: TRBJ2-7
CDR3 protein: CASSARTYQETQYF; CDR3 DNA: TGTGCCAGCAGTGCCCGGACATACCAAGAGACCCAGTACTTC; clone size: NA; V gene: TRBV3-1/TRBV3-2; D gene: NA; J gene: TRBJ2-5
CDR3 protein: CASSRNRGETQYF; CDR3 DNA: TGTGCCAGCAGCCGAAACAGGGGAGAGACCCAGTACTTC; clone size: NA; V gene: TRBV3-1/TRBV3-2; D gene: TRBD1; J gene: TRBJ2-5
CDR3 protein: CASSPPGSEAFF; CDR3 DNA: TGTGCCAGCAGTCCCCCTGGCAGTGAAGCTTTCTTT; clone size: NA; V gene: TRBV6-5; D gene: NA; J gene: TRBJ1-1
CDR3 protein: CASSWTSGGDTQYF; CDR3 DNA: TGTGCCAGCAGTTGGACTAGCGGGGGAGATACGCAGTATTTT; clone size: few; V gene: TRBV6-2/TRBV6-3; D gene: TRBD2; J gene: TRBJ2-3
CDR3 protein: CASSRLSGGVNYEQYF; CDR3 DNA: TGTGCCAGCAGCCGTCTATCGGGGGGGGTAAACTACGAGCAGTACTTC; clone size: NA; V gene: TRBV7-2; D gene: TRBD2; J gene: TRBJ2-7
CDR3 protein: CASSEQTGASQPQHF; CDR3 DNA: TGTGCCAGCAGTGAACAAACAGGGGCTAGTCAGCCCCAGCATTTT; clone size: medium-sized; V gene: TRBV6-1; D gene: TRBD1; J gene: TRBJ1-5
CDR3 protein: CASSTGGPFTGELFF; CDR3 DNA: TGTGCCAGCAGTACGGGGGGGCCATTCACCGGGGAGCTGTTTTTT; clone size: NA; V gene: TRBV2; D gene: TRBD2; J gene: TRBJ2-2
CDR3 protein: CASSPEGLNGNTIYF; CDR3 DNA: TGTGCCAGCAGTCCGGAGGGGCTGAATGGAAACACCATATATTTT; clone size: NA; V gene: TRBV16; D gene: NA; J gene: TRBJ1-3
CDR3 protein: CASSLAGEGGYTF; CDR3 DNA: TGCGCCAGCAGCTTGGCAGGGGAGGGTGGCTACACCTTC; clone size: NA; V gene: TRBV5-1; D gene: NA; J gene: TRBJ1-2
CDR3 protein: CATRPEGRRTGELFF; CDR3 DNA: TGTGCCACAAGACCGGAGGGGCGCAGAACCGGGGAGCTGTTTTTT; clone size: NA; V gene: TRBV6-5; D gene: NA; J gene: TRBJ2-2
CDR3 protein: CASSLGGGLNQPQHF; CDR3 DNA: TGTGCCAGCAGTTTAGGAGGCGGCCTCAATCAGCCCCAGCATTTT; clone size: NA; V gene: TRBV28; D gene: NA; J gene: TRBJ1-5
CDR3 protein: CASRRVAGEQYF; CDR3 DNA: TGTGCCAGCAGGCGTGTCGCGGGGGAGCAGTATTTT; clone size: NA; V gene: TRBV9; D gene: TRBD2; J gene: TRBJ2-3
CDR3 protein: CASSDRLGTGPLNTEAFF; CDR3 DNA: TGTGCCAGCAGTGATCGCCTCGGGACAGGGCCATTGAACACTGAAGCTTTCTTT; clone size: NA; V gene: TRBV2; D gene: TRBD1; J gene: TRBJ1-1
CDR3 protein: CASSGGGMGGELFF; CDR3 DNA: TGCGCCAGCAGTGGAGGGGGCATGGGCGGGGAGCTGTTTTTT; clone size: NA; V gene: TRBV10-2; D gene: TRBD1; J gene: TRBJ2-2
CDR3 protein: CASGRQGGDTQYF; CDR3 DNA: TGTGCCAGCGGGAGACAGGGGGGAGATACGCAGTATTTT; clone size: NA; V gene: TRBV6-5; D gene: TRBD1; J gene: TRBJ2-3
CDR3 protein: CASSTIPGLTNSPLHF; CDR3 DNA: TGTGCCAGCAGCACTATCCCGGGACTCACGAATTCACCCCTCCACTTT; clone size: NA; V gene: TRBV5-5; D gene: NA; J gene: TRBJ1-6
CDR3 protein: CAISESMRDTNYGYTF; CDR3 DNA: TGTGCCATCAGTGAGTCGATGAGGGACACTAACTATGGCTACACCTTC; clone size: NA; V gene: TRBV10-3; D gene: NA; J gene: TRBJ1-2
CDR3 protein: CASRRGSNTEAFF; CDR3 DNA: TGTGCCAGCAGAAGGGGGAGCAACACTGAAGCTTTCTTT; clone size: NA; V gene: TRBV6-5; D gene: NA; J gene: TRBJ1-1
CDR3 protein: CASSLDPAGELFF; CDR3 DNA: TGCGCCAGCAGCTTGGATCCGGCCGGGGAGCTGTTTTTT; clone size: NA; V gene: TRBV5-1; D gene: NA; J gene: TRBJ2-2
CDR3 protein: CASSGGGPSYEQYF; CDR3 DNA: TGTGCCAGCAGTGGCGGGGGGCCTTCCTACGAGCAGTACTTC; clone size: NA; V gene: TRBV27; D gene: TRBD2; J gene: TRBJ2-7
CDR3 protein: CATSREFGFSYEQYF; CDR3 DNA: TGTGCCACCAGCAGAGAGTTCGGGTTCTCCTACGAGCAGTACTTC; clone size: NA; V gene: TRBV15; D gene: NA; J gene: TRBJ2-7
CDR3 protein: CAWSVVDRDSYEQYF; CDR3 DNA: TGTGCCTGGAGTGTAGTGGACAGAGACTCCTACGAGCAGTACTTC; clone size: once; V gene: TRBV30; D gene: NA; J gene: TRBJ2-7
CDR3 protein: CASSPPRQGDATEAFF; CDR3 DNA: TGTGCCAGCTCACCTCCCAGACAGGGAGATGCCACTGAAGCTTTCTTT; clone size: NA; V gene: TRBV18; D gene: TRBD1; J gene: TRBJ1-1
CDR3 protein: CASPTATNEKLFF; CDR3 DNA: TGTGCCAGCCCGACAGCAACTAATGAAAAACTGTTTTTT; clone size: once; V gene: TRBV21-1; D gene: NA; J gene: TRBJ1-4
CDR3 protein: CASSLTPAGLMNEQFF; CDR3 DNA: TGTGCCAGCAGCTTAACTCCAGCGGGCCTTATGAATGAGCAGTTCTTC; clone size: NA; V gene: TRBV7-3; D gene: NA; J gene: TRBJ2-1
CDR3 protein: CASSPRAAGGSFGGTQYF; CDR3 DNA: TGTGCCAGCAGCCCCAGAGCAGCGGGGGGGTCATTTGGCGGTACGCAGTATTTT; clone size: few; V gene: TRBV9; D gene: TRBD2; J gene: TRBJ2-3
CDR3 protein: CASSLGTIAGGVYGYTF; CDR3 DNA: TGTGCCAGCAGCTTAGGAACCATAGCAGGGGGAGTGTATGGCTACACCTTC; clone size: NA; V gene: TRBV13; D gene: TRBD1; J gene: TRBJ1-2
CDR3 protein: CASSLDRGAAYGYTF; CDR3 DNA: TGTGCCAGCAGCTTAGACAGGGGGGCCGCATATGGCTACACCTTC; clone size: NA; V gene: TRBV5-5; D gene: TRBD1; J gene: TRBJ1-2
CDR3 protein: CASSLAGGTKYF; CDR3 DNA: TGCGCCAGCAGCTTGGCCGGGGGGACAAAGTACTTC; clone size: few; V gene: TRBV5-1; D gene: NA; J gene: TRBJ2-7
CDR3 protein: CASSEFYRGGYTF; CDR3 DNA: TGTGCCAGCAGTGAATTTTATAGAGGTGGCTACACCTTC; clone size: few; V gene: TRBV2; D gene: NA; J gene: TRBJ1-2
CDR3 protein: CSHHRVPNTEAFF; CDR3 DNA: TGCAGCCATCACAGGGTCCCTAACACTGAAGCTTTCTTT; clone size: NA; V gene: TRBV29-1; D gene: NA; J gene: TRBJ1-1
CDR3 protein: CASSPTSGGYNEQFF; CDR3 DNA: TGTGCCAGCAGCCCCACTAGCGGGGGTTACAATGAGCAGTTCTTC; clone size: once; V gene: TRBV2; D gene: TRBD2; J gene: TRBJ2-1
CDR3 protein: CASSPRRGQPQHF; CDR3 DNA: TGTGCCAGCAGCCCTCGCCGGGGGCAGCCCCAGCATTTT; clone size: NA; V gene: TRBV3-1/TRBV3-2; D gene: NA; J gene: TRBJ1-5
CDR3 protein: CASSFRDSLDEQFF; CDR3 DNA: TGTGCCAGCAGCTTCCGGGACAGCTTAGATGAGCAGTTCTTC; clone size: NA; V gene: TRBV5-8; D gene: TRBD1; J gene: TRBJ2-1
CDR3 protein: CASSWDTNTEAFF; CDR3 DNA: TGTGCCAGCAGCTGGGACACGAACACTGAAGCTTTCTTT; clone size: NA; V gene: TRBV7-8; D gene: NA; J gene: TRBJ1-1
CDR3 protein: CASSFRTGELFF; CDR3 DNA: TGTGCCAGCAGTTTTCGGACCGGGGAGCTGTTTTTT; clone size: NA; V gene: TRBV12-3/TRBV12-4; D gene: NA; J gene: TRBJ2-2
CDR3 protein: CASSQQNYEQYF; CDR3 DNA: TGTGCCAGCAGCCAACAAAACTACGAGCAGTACTTC; clone size: NA; V gene: TRBV3-1/TRBV3-2; D gene: NA; J gene: TRBJ2-7
CDR3 protein: CASSPSLYTGELFF; CDR3 DNA: TGCGCCAGCAGCCCTAGTCTCTACACCGGGGAGCTGTTTTTT; clone size: many; V gene: TRBV4-1; D gene: NA; J gene: TRBJ2-2
CDR3 protein: CASSSEYNEQFF; CDR3 DNA: TGTGCCAGCAGTTCGGAGTACAATGAGCAGTTCTTC; clone size: NA; V gene: TRBV27; D gene: NA; J gene: TRBJ2-1